These T cell receptor beta chains were read from a single sample in a study of shared T cell receptors in the human thymus. Sequencing used immunoSEQ multiplex PCR; TCRdb keeps in-frame clones, though not all of them. This sample has 450,000 to 650,000 clones, with 75% to 85% found just once. These data also featured in a second study, about human thymus T cells.

The sequenced material came from thymocytes. All receptors derive from a boy in the first two years of life with a congenital heart defect. The CDR3 runs from the conserved cysteine through the conserved F or W. Rows may omit the clone size; those that give it use once, few, many or a size class.

j_gene | v_gene | abundance | CDR3aa
TRBJ2-1 | TRBV5-6 | NA | CASSSGLAYNEQFF
TRBJ2-2 | TRBV6-1 | NA | CASSEWLRELANNTGELFF
TRBJ1-4 | TRBV7-6 | once | CASSLATGQPNEKLFF
TRBJ2-7 | TRBV4-1 | NA | CASSQTWPSGSRDEQYF
TRBJ2-6 | TRBV10-3 | NA | CAISLVEGDYPSGANVLTF
TRBJ2-2 | TRBV5-1 | NA | CASSLVAGDITGELFF
TRBJ1-2 | TRBV15 | NA | CATSRTGTGLGYTF
TRBJ2-1 | TRBV18 | NA | CASSPLLAAYPYNEQFF
TRBJ2-3 | TRBV19 | once | CASSKPGGTQRRDTQYF
TRBJ2-3 | TRBV6-4 | NA | CASSDSSGVTDTQYF
TRBJ2-7 | TRBV7-2 | NA | CASSSWERPYEQYF
TRBJ1-5 | TRBV28 | NA | CASSFRSDKGSYSNQPQHF
TRBJ2-7 | TRBV4-3 | NA | CASSQVRDRPRDEQYF
TRBJ1-1 | TRBV5-6 | NA | CASSFNRGGLAFF
TRBJ2-3 | TRBV5-1 | NA | CASRNYVEVGSLSTDTQYF
TRBJ1-1 | TRBV30 | few | CVWDRGRNTEAFF
TRBJ1-4 | TRBV28 | NA | CASEPRTGGEKLFF
TRBJ2-2 | TRBV25-1 | NA | CASSEWGGTGELFF
TRBJ2-7 | TRBV21-1 | NA | CASSPRGQTSYEQYF
TRBJ1-4 | TRBV19 | NA | CASRDRGKHNEKLFF
TRBJ2-1 | TRBV4-3 | NA | CASSQESGGDLGGRNEQFF
TRBJ2-7 | TRBV4-3 | NA | CASSPTTSGRAYEQYF
TRBJ2-7 | TRBV6-5 | NA | CASSFRQGNSYEQYF
TRBJ1-2 | TRBV19 | few | CASSGTGGGWGYGYTF
TRBJ2-1 | TRBV6-5 | once | CASRPSSYNEQFF
TRBJ2-5 | TRBV4-2 | NA | CASSQEFPLAGGPGQETQYF
TRBJ2-1 | TRBV7-6 | few | CASSPRDSLPYNEQFF
TRBJ1-1 | TRBV7-2 | NA | CASSPKDRGREPTEAFF
TRBJ2-7 | TRBV11-2 | NA | CAPTCSGHCYEQYF
TRBJ2-1 | TRBV13 | NA | CASSAIEAAPGHNEQFF
TRBJ1-1 | TRBV11-1 | once | CASSLGDRRRNTEAFF
TRBJ2-7 | TRBV5-4 | NA | CASSWGQTYEQYF
TRBJ2-5 | TRBV11-2 | few | CASSSYPEREREETQYF
TRBJ1-1 | TRBV27 | once | CAGRLRGYTEAFF
TRBJ2-1 | TRBV6-1 | NA | CASSGLAEPYNEQFF
TRBJ2-1 | TRBV5-4 | NA | CASSLNGTSGNNEQFF
TRBJ2-7 | TRBV6-4 | NA | CASSVVPGTGKLVGYGQYF
TRBJ2-7 | TRBV14 | NA | CASSQGKPLTGNEQYF
TRBJ2-1 | TRBV5-1 | few | CASSLRGYNEQFF
TRBJ2-7 | TRBV25-1 | NA | CASKYGGEQYF
TRBJ2-7 | TRBV7-2 | NA | CASSIGLAASYEQYF
TRBJ2-2 | TRBV9 | NA | CASSVARGSYTGELFF
TRBJ2-7 | TRBV10-3 | NA | CAISEGGPTSGSLYEQYF
TRBJ2-7 | TRBV2 | NA | CASSPLRSWWGNSEQYF
TRBJ1-1 | TRBV14 | NA | CASSQGYGGEAFF
TRBJ2-3 | TRBV4-2 | NA | CASSQTGRGGTDTQYF
TRBJ2-5 | TRBV7-7 | NA | CASSCRDTEETQYF
TRBJ2-1 | TRBV2 | NA | CASSKGLAGHNEQFF
TRBJ1-1 | TRBV6-1 | NA | CASRGHSNTEAFF
TRBJ1-2 | TRBV5-1 | NA | CASSSEEGYGYTF
TRBJ2-1 | TRBV28 | NA | CASSTKPSTSGSGGEQFF
TRBJ2-7 | TRBV11-1 | NA | CASSLAGQESSYEQYF